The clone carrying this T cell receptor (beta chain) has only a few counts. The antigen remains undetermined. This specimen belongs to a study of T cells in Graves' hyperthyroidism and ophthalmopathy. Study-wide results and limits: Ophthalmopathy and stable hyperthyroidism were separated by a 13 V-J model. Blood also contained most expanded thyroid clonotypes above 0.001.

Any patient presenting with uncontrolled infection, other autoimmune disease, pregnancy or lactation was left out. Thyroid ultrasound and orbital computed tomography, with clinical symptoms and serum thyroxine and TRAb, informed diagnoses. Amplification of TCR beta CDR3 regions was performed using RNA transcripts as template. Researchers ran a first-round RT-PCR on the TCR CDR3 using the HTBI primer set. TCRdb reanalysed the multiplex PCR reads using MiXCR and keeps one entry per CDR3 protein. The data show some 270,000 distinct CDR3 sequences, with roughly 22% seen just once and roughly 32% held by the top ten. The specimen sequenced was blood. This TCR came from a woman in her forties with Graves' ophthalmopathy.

DNA of the CDR3: TGTGCCAGCAGCACCGGAGGCGGGAGGGTAACCTACAATGAGCAGTTCTTC. Translated, it gives CASSTGGGRVTYNEQFF. The rearrangement uses TRBV3-1 and TRBJ2-1, with 9 bases identical to TRBD2. In germline, CDR1 is LGHDT, CDR2 YNNKEL (reference sequence). V lost 5 bases, J lost 2 bases, and 10 bases stayed unmatched. CDR3 size: 17 residues.